This T cell receptor beta chain was sequenced during a study of regulatory T cells in long-lasting Graves disease. From germline, CDR1 is SGHAT and CDR2 FQNNGV. The V and J ends lost 5 bases and 0 bases respectively, with 19 bases between them. This CDR3 is 18 amino acids long. This clonotype was seen at least ten times. Time point reported: newly diagnosed GD, antithyroid drugs for less than 3 months. Generation of the TCR library employed RNA extracted from PBMCs. Library construction for TCR beta used iRepertoire HTBI primers and Arm-PCR of CDR3 regions. TCRdb reprocessed the multiplex PCR reads with MiXCR, giving one entry per CDR3 protein. The repertoire holds about 440,000 distinct CDR3 sequences, with 14% to 15% as singletons. The sample also formed part of further work on T cells in Graves' hyperthyroidism and ophthalmopathy.

This sample comprised peripheral blood mononuclear cells (PBMCs), obtained at new diagnosis, from a patient treated with antithyroid drugs. The sequence was obtained from a woman in her thirties with Graves disease. The gene calls are TRBV11-2 and TRBJ2-2; weak D call: TRBD2 (6 bases). As DNA, the CDR3 is TGTGCCAGCAGCACTGGGACGGGAGCAAGGGCGAACACCGGGGAGCTGTTTTTT. It yields the protein CASSTGTGARANTGELFF.